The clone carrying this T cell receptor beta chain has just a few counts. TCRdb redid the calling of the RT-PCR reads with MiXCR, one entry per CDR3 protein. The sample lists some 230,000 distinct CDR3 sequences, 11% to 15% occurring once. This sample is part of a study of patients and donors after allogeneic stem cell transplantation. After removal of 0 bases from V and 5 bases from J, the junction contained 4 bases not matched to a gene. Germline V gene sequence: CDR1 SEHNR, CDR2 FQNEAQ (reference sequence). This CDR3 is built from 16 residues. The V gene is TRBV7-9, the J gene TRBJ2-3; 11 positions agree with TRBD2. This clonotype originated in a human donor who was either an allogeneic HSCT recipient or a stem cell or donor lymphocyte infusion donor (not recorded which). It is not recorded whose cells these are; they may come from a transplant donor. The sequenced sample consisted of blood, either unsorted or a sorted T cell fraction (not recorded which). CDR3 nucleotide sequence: TGTGCCAGCAGCTTAGCGTCCACTAGCGGGAGAGATACGCAGTATTTT. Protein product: CASSLASTSGRDTQYF. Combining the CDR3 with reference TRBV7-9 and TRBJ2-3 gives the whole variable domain DTGVSQNPRHKITKRGQNVTFRCDPISEHNRLYWYRQTLGQGPEFLTYFQNEAQLEKSRLLSDRFSAERPKGSFSTLEIQRTEQGDSAMYLCASSLASTSGRDTQYFGPGTRLTVL.